This section outlines one T cell receptor (beta chain) sequence together with its context. This CDR3 has 13 residues. The V gene lost 3 bases and the J gene lost 9 bases, with 14 bases spanning the gap. Germline CDR1 SGHVS, CDR2 FNYEAQ. TCRdb independently ran MiXCR on the RT-PCR reads; one entry per CDR3 protein. The sample records 550,000 to 750,000 distinct CDR3 sequences, 12% to 15% being singletons. Input material: memory CD4+ T cells from blood. The clonotype comes from a female donor in good health, serving as a healthy control. This rearrangement joins TRBV7-6 to TRBJ2-5; D remains unclear. The CDR3 reads CASSLTTLVAQYF. The CDR3 DNA reads TGTGCCAGCAGCTTGACCACGTTGGTGGCCCAGTACTTC.